Presented here are 22 T cell receptor beta chains from one specimen sequenced in a study of T cells expressing NK-cell markers. TCRdb reprocessed the 5' RACE reads; each CDR3 protein has one entry and no DNA is given. This sample contains about 460,000 distinct CDR3 sequences. Sequencing was done on a sample of blood T cells: a sorted CD56 or NKG2C T cell subset, CD4+ or CD8+ T cells, or bulk PBMC T cells (not recorded which). The receptors were gathered from a woman between 50 and 59 years old in good health.

V is TRBV20-1 and J is TRBJ2-5; TCRdb returns TRBD1, unconfirmable since there is no DNA. Germline assignment: CDR1 DFQATT and CDR2 SNEGSKA (reference sequence). The CDR3 spans 12 residues. This CDR3 reads CSAEGRGETQYF.

The gene calls are TRBV19 and TRBJ2-1; TCRdb's assignment of TRBD2 cannot be checked, as there is no DNA. CDR3 size: 15 residues. CDR1 and CDR2 (germline): LNHDA, SQIVND (reference sequence). The CDR3 loop reads CASRLETSGSNEQFF.

The chain has TRBV12-3 or TRBV12-4 and TRBJ2-7. This CDR3 is built from 12 residues. CDR3 loop: CASSRGSYEQYF.

The chain links TRBV5-1 to TRBJ2-1; TCRdb gives TRBD2 as the D gene, but with no DNA this cannot be confirmed. Germline lookup yields CDR1 SGHRS and CDR2 YFSETQ. The CDR3 runs 17 residues. CDR3 sequence reads: CASSSGLAGVWELEQFF.

The chain couples TRBV3-1 to TRBJ2-5; without DNA, the TCRdb call of TRBD2 cannot be checked. The CDR3 length is 18 residues. Germline V gives CDR1 LGHDT, CDR2 YNNKEL (reference sequence). CDR3 region: CASSIGVAGDLGGETQYF.

V is TRBV14 and J is TRBJ2-1; TCRdb's assignment of TRBD2 cannot be checked, as there is no DNA. Germline-derived CDR1 and CDR2 are SGHDN and FVKESK. The CDR3 extends over 14 amino acids. The CDR3 sequence: CASGLAGYYNEQFF.

The rearrangement joins TRBV7-9 to TRBJ2-5; TCRdb indicates TRBD2, and absent DNA this call remains unverified. The CDR3 spans 16 residues. In germline, CDR1 is SEHNR, CDR2 FQNEAQ (reference sequence). The CDR3 protein is CASSPSIAGGSETQYF.

This chain uses TRBV2 with TRBJ2-1; the TCRdb call, TRBD2, lacks DNA for checking. Germline-derived CDR1 and CDR2 are SNHLY and FYNNEI. The CDR3 runs 15 residues. CDR3: CASSGASGLFHEQFF.

CDR3 region: CASSPGNAYNEQFF. This rearrangement joins TRBV5-1 to TRBJ2-1; with no DNA, the TCRdb D assignment of TRBD1 cannot be verified. There are 14 residues in the CDR3. Germline CDR1 and CDR2: SGHRS and YFSETQ.

The CDR3 is CASSQTEGGGASYEQYF. The V and J genes are TRBV4-2 and TRBJ2-7; TCRdb proposes TRBD2, but this gene call is untestable without DNA. CDR3 size: 17 residues. Germline-derived CDR1 and CDR2 are LGHNA and YNFKEQ.

The rearrangement links TRBV30 to TRBJ1-6; the TCRdb call, TRBD1, lacks DNA for checking. The CDR3 is 15 amino acids. Germline values: CDR1 GTSNPN, CDR2 SVGIG (reference sequence). CDR3 amino acids: CAWSPRQGWASPLHF.

This chain connects TRBV28 to TRBJ2-3; the TCRdb call, TRBD2, lacks DNA for checking. The germline CDR1 and CDR2 sequences are MDHEN and SYDVKM. The CDR3 is 13 amino acids. The CDR3 loop is CASRQLLPDTQYF.

The chain recombines TRBV5-1 with TRBJ2-5; TCRdb outputs TRBD2, but without DNA this stays unchecked. Germline CDR1 SGHRS, CDR2 YFSETQ. The CDR3 covers 17 residues. CDR3 region: CASSSGTSGRWWETQYF.

The V call is TRBV7-2, the J call TRBJ2-4; the TCRdb call, TRBD2, lacks DNA for checking. This CDR3 region has 16 residues. Germline CDR1 and CDR2: SGHTA and FQGNSA. CDR3 sequence: CASSLSGGGSKNIQYF.

This rearrangement joins TRBV12-3 or TRBV12-4 to TRBJ1-6; TCRdb's D call of TRBD1 is untestable without DNA. The CDR3 length is 14 residues. The CDR3: CASSQDRGNSPLHF.

CDR3: CASSAASGSTDTQYF. This chain uses TRBV3-1 with TRBJ2-3; TCRdb's D gene call, TRBD2, goes unchecked for lack of DNA. Germline values: CDR1 LGHDT, CDR2 YNNKEL (reference sequence). This CDR3 region has 15 residues.

The CDR3 spells CASSQSSGRARETQYF. The chain joins TRBV4-2 to TRBJ2-5; TCRdb picks TRBD2, but there is no DNA to check that call. There are 16 residues in the CDR3. Germline CDR1 and CDR2: LGHNA and YNFKEQ.

The gene calls are TRBV10-3 and TRBJ2-1. From germline, CDR1 is ENHRY and CDR2 SYGVKD. This CDR3 comprises 11 residues. The CDR3 reads CATQNYNEQFF.

The V gene is TRBV5-1, the J gene TRBJ2-2. This CDR3 spans 14 amino acids. Germline values: CDR1 SGHRS, CDR2 YFSETQ. CDR3 residues: CASSPETNTGELFF.

The chain's CDR3 is CASSQDRSSGSNEQFF. This chain links TRBV4-2 with TRBJ2-1; TCRdb's D call, TRBD2, is unchecked because there is no DNA. Germline values: CDR1 LGHNA, CDR2 YNFKEQ. CDR3 length: 16 amino acids.

The gene calls are TRBV24-1 and TRBJ2-5; as DNA is missing, the TRBD2 call by TCRdb cannot be tested. This CDR3 is 16 amino acids long. Germline V CDR1 and CDR2: KGHDR, SFDVKD. The CDR3 reads CATSDALSPGLETQYF.

CDR3: CASTLRWTNNEQFF. V and J are TRBV27 and TRBJ2-1; TCRdb outputs TRBD1, but without DNA this stays unchecked. The CDR3 runs 14 residues. Germline V CDR1 and CDR2: MNHEY, SMNVEV (reference sequence).